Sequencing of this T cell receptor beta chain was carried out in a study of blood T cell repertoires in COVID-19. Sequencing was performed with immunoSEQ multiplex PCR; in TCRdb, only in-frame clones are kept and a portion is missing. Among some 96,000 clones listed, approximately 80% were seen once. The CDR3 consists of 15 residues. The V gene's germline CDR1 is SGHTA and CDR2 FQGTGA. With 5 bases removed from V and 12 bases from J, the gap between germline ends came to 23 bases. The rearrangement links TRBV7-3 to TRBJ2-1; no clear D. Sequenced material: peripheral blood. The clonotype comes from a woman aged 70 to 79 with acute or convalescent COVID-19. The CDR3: CASSLSPGATGGQFF. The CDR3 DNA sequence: TGTGCCAGCAGCCTAAGCCCCGGAGCCACGGGTGGGCAGTTCTTC. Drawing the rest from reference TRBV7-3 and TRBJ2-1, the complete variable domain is GAGVSQTPSNKVTEKGKYVELRCDPISGHTALYWYRQSLGQGPEFLIYFQGTGAADDSGLPNDRFFAVRPEGSVSTLKIQRTERGDSAVYLCASSLSPGATGGQFFGPGTRLTVL.